This T cell receptor beta chain was identified during a study of blood T cell repertoires in COVID-19. As for the study in general: Researchers got acute and convalescent COVID-19 samples from the United States, Italy and Spain.

A single count supports this clone. Method: immunoSEQ multiplex PCR; TCRdb's copy keeps in-frame clones and lacks some. The sample consists of under 200,000 clones, less than 85% of them appearing once. Clinical history reported by participants formed the basis on which cohorts were assigned. With 2 bases removed from V and 1 base from J, the gap between germline ends came to 5 bases. CDR3 length: 13 residues. The germline CDR1 and CDR2 sequences are LNHDA and SQIVND (reference sequence). The sequence came from a woman aged 50 to 60 who had recovered from COVID-19. This sequence joins TRBV19 and TRBJ1-1; the D is unclear. The source material was PBMCs or T cells enriched from blood (not recorded which). CDR3 residues: CASSIRRNTEAFF. For the CDR3, the DNA is TGTGCCAGTAGTATAAGGAGGAACACTGAAGCTTTCTTT.